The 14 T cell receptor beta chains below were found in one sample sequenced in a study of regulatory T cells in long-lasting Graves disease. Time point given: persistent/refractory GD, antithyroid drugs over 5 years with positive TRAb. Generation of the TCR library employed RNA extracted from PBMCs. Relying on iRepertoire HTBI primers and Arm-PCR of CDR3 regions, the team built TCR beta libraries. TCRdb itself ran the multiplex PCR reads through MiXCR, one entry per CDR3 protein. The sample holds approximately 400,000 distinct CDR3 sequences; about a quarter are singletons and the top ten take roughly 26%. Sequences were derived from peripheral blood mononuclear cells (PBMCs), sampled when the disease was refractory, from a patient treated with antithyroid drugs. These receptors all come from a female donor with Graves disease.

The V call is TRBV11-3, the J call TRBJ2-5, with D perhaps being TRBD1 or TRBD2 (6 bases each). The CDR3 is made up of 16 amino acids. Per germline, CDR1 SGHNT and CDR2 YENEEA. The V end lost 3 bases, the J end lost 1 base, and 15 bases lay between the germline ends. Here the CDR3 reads CASSLGSRGGQETQYF. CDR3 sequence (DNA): TGTGCCAGCAGCTTGGGGAGCAGGGGAGGCCAAGAGACCCAGTACTTC.

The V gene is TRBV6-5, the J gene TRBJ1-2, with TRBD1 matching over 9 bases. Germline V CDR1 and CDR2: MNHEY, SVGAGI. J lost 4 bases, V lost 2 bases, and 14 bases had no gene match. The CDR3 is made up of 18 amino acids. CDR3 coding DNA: TGTGCCAGCAGTTACCGACGGACAGGGGCGAAGGGGAGCTATGGCTACACCTTC. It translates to CASSYRRTGAKGSYGYTF.

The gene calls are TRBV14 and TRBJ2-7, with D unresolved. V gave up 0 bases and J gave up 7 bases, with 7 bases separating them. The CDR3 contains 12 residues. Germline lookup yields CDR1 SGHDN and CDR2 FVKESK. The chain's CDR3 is CASSQDRAEQYF. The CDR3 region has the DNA TGTGCCAGCAGCCAAGATAGGGCAGAGCAGTACTTC.

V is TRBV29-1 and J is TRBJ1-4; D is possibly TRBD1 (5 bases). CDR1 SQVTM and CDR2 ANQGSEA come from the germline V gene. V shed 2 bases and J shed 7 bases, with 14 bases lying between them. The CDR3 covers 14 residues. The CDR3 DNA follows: TGCAGCGTTGAATCGGACAAGGGGAGTGAAAAACTGTTTTTT. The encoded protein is CSVESDKGSEKLFF.

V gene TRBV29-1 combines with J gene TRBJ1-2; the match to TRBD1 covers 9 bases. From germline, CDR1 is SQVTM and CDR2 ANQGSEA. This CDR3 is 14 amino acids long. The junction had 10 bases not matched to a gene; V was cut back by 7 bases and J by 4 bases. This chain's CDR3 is CSALPGQGTYGYTF. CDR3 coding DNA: TGCAGCGCCTTACCGGGACAGGGAACCTATGGCTACACCTTC.

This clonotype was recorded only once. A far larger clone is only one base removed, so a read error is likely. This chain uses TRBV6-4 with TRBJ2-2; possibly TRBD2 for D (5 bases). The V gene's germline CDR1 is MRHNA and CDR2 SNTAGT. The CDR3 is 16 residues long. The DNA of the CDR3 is TGTGCCAGCATTAGAAGTTTTTCCGCGAACACCGGGGAGCTGGTTTTT. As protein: CASIRSFSANTGELVF.

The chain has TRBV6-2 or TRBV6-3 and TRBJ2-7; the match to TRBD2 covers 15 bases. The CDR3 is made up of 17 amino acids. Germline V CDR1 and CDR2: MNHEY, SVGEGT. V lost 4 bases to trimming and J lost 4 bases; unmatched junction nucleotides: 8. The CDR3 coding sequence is TGTGCCAGCAGTTGGACCGGGACTAGCGGGAGGAAATACGAGCAGTACTTC. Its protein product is CASSWTGTSGRKYEQYF.

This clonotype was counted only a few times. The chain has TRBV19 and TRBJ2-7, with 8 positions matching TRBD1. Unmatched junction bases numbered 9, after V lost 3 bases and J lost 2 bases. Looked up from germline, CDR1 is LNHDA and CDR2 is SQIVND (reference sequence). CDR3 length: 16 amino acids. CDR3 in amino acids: CASSILGQEGTYEQYF. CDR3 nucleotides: TGTGCCAGTAGTATTTTGGGACAGGAAGGTACCTACGAGCAGTACTTC.

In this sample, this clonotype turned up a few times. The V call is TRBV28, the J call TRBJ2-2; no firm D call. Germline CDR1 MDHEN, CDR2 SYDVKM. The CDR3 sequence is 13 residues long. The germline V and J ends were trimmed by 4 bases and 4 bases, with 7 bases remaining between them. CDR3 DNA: TGTGCCAGCAGTTCATCGTCCACCGGGGAGCTGTTTTTT. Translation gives CASSSSSTGELFF. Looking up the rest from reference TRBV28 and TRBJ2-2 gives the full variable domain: DVKVTQSSRYLVKRTGEKVFLECVQDMDHENMFWYRQDPGLGLRLIYFSYDVKMKEKGDIPEGYSVSREKKERFSLILESASTNQTSMYLCASSSSSTGELFFGEGSRLTVL.

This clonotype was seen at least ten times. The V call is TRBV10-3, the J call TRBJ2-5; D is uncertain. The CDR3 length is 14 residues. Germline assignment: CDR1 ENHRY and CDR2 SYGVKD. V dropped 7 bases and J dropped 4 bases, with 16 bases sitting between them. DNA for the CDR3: TGTGCCATCACCCGACCCCGTGGAGTAGAGACCCAGTACTTC. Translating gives CAITRPRGVETQYF.

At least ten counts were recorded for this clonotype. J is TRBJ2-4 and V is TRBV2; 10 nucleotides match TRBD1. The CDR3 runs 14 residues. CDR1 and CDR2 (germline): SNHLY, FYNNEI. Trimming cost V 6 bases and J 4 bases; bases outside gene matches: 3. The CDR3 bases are TGTGCCAGCAGGTCGGGACAGGGGAAAAACATTCAGTACTTC. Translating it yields CASRSGQGKNIQYF.

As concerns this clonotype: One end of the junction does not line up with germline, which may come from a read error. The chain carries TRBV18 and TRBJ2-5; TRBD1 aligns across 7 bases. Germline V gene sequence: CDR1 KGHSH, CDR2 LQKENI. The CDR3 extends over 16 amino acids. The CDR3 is CASSLQGGQIQEAQYF. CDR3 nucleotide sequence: TGTGCCAGCTCGCTACAAGGGGGACAGATCCAAGAGGCCCAGTACTTC. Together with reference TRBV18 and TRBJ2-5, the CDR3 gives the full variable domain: NAGVMQNPRHLVRRRGQEARLRCSPMKGHSHVYWYRQLPEEGLKFMVYLQKENIIDESGMPKERFSAEFPKEGPSILRIQQVVRGDSAAYFCASSLQGGQIQEAQYFGPGTRLLVL.

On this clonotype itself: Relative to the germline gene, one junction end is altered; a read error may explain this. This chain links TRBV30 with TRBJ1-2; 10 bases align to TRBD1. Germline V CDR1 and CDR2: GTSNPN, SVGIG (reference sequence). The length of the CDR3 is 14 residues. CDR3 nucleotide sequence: TGTACCTGGACCCGGGACAGGGGAACAGATGGCTACACCTTC. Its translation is CTWTRDRGTDGYTF.

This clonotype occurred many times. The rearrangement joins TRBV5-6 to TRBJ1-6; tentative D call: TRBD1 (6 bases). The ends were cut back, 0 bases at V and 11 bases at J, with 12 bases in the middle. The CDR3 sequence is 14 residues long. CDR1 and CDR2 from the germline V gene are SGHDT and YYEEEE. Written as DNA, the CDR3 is TGTGCCAGCAGCTTGGGACAGGATTTGCCACCCCTCCACTTT. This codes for CASSLGQDLPPLHF.